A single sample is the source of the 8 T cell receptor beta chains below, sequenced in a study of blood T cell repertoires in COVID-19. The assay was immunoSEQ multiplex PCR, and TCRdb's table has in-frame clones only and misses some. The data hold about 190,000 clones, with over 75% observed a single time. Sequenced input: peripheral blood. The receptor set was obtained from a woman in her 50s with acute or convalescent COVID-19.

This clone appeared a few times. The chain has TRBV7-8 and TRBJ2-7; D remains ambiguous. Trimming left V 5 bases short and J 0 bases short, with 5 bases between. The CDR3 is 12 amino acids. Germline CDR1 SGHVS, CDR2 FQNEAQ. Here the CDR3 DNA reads TGTGCCAGCAGCCCAAACTCCTACGAGCAGTACTTC. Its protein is CASSPNSYEQYF.

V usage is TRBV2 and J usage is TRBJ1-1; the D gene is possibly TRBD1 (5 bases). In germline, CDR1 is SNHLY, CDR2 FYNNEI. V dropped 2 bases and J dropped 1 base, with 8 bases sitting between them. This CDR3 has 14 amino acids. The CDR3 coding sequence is TGTGCCAGCAGTGAAAGGGGATGGAACACTGAAGCTTTCTTT. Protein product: CASSERGWNTEAFF. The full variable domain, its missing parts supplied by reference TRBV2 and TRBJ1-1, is EPEVTQTPSHQVTQMGQEVILRCVPISNHLYFYWYRQILGQKVEFLVSFYNNEISEKSEIFDDQFSVERPDGSNFTLKIRSTKLEDSAMYFCASSERGWNTEAFFGQGTRLTVV.

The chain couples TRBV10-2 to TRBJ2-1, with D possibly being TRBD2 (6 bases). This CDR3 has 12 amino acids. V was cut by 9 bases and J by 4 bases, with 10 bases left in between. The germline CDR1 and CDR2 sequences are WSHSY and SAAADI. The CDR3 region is CASRDLYNEQFF. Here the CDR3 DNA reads TGCGCCAGTCGGGACTTGTACAATGAGCAGTTCTTC.

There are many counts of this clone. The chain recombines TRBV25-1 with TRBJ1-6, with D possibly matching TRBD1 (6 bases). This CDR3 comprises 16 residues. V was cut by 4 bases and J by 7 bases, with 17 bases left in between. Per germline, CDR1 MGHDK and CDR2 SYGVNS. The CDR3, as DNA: TGTGCCAGCAGTGCTAACACAGGGAGCTTAAATTCACCCCTCCACTTT. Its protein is CASSANTGSLNSPLHF.

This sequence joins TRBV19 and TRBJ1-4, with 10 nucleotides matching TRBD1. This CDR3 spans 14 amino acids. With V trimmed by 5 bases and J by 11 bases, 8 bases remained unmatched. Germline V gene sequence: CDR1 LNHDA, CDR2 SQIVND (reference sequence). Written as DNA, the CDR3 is TGTGCCAGTAGTGGTGGGACAGGGGTAGGGAAACTGTTTTTT. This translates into CASSGGTGVGKLFF. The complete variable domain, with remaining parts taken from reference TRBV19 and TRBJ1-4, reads DGGITQSPKYLFRKEGQNVTLSCEQNLNHDAMYWYRQDPGQGLRLIYYSQIVNDFQKGDIAEGYSVSREKKESFPLTVTSAQKNPTAFYLCASSGGTGVGKLFFGSGTQLSVL.

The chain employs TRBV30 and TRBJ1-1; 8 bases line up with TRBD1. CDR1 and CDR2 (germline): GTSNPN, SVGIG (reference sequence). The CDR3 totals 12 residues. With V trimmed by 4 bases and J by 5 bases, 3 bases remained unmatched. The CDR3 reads CAWNGDRTEAFF. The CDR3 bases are TGTGCCTGGAACGGGGACAGGACTGAAGCTTTCTTT.

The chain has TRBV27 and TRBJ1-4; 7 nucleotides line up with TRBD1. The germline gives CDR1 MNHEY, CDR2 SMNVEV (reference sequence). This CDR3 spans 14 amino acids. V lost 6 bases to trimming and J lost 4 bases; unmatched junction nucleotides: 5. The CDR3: CASSMGQYNEKLFF. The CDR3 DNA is TGTGCCAGCAGCATGGGACAGTATAATGAAAAACTGTTTTTT.

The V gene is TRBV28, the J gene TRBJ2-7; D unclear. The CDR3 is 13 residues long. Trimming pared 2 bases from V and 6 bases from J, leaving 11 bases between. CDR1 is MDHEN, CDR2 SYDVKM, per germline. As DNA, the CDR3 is TGTGCCAGCAGTTTACCCCTGCCAGGCGAGCAGTACTTC. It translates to CASSLPLPGEQYF.